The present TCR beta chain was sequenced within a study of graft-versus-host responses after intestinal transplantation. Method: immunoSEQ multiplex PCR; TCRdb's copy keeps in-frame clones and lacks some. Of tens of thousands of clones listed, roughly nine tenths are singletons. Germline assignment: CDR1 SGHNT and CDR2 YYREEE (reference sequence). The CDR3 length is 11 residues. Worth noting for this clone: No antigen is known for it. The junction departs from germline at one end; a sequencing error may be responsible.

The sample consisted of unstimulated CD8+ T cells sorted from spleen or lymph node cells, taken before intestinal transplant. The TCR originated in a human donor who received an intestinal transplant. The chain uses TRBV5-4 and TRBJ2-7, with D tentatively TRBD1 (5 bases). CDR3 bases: TGTGCCAGCAGCTTGGATAGACAGATTAACTTC. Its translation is CASSLDRQINF.